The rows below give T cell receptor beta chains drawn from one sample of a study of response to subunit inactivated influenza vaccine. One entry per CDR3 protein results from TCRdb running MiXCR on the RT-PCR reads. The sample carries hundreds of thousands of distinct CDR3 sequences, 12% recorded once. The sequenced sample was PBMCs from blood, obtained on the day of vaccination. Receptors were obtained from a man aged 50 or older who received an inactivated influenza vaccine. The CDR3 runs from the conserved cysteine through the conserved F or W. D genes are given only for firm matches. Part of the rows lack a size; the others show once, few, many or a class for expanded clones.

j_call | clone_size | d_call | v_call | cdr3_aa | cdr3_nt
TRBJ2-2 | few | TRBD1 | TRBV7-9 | CASLQGMDTGELFF | TGTGCCAGCCTACAGGGGATGGACACCGGGGAGCTGTTTTTT
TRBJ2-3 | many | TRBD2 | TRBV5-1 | CASSLAGTSGTGDTQYF | TGCGCCAGCAGCTTGGCCGGGACTAGCGGGACTGGAGATACGCAGTATTTT
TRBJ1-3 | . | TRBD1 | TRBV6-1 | CASSARRALGQRSGNTIYF | TGTGCCAGCAGTGCAAGAAGGGCTTTGGGACAGCGCTCTGGAAACACCATATATTTT
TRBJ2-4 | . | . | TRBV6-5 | CASSYSLRAGAKNIQYF | TGTGCCAGCAGTTACTCCCTCCGAGCGGGAGCCAAAAACATTCAGTACTTC
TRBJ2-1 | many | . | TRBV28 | CASSLSSSSYNEQFF | TGTGCCAGCAGTTTATCTTCTAGCTCCTACAATGAGCAGTTCTTC
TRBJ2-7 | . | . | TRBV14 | CASSSDRRAANF | TGTGCCAGCAGCTCCGACAGGAGAGCGGCGAACTTC
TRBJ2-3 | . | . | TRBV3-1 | CASSQVRAANTDTQYF | TGTGCCAGCAGCCAAGTTAGGGCAGCCAACACAGATACGCAGTATTTT
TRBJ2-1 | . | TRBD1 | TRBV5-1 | CASSLTGTEINEQFF | TGCGCCAGCAGCTTAACCGGGACAGAGATTAATGAGCAGTTCTTC
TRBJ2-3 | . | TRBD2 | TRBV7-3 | CASSLMGLLTDTQYF | TGTGCCAGCAGCTTAATGGGACTACTCACAGATACGCAGTATTTT
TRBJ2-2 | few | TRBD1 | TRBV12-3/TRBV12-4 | CASRPGQGFRELFF | TGTGCCAGCAGACCGGGACAGGGGTTCAGGGAGCTGTTTTTT
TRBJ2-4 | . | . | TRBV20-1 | CSASSSGTGYIQYF | TGCAGTGCTAGTAGTAGCGGGACAGGATACATTCAGTACTTC
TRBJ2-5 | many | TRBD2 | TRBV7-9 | CASSPLAGAAGQETQYF | TGTGCCAGCAGCCCCCTAGCGGGAGCGGCTGGGCAAGAGACCCAGTACTTC
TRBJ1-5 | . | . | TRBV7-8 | CASSLALRQNEPQHF | TGTGCCAGCAGCTTAGCGCTCCGACAGAACGAGCCCCAGCATTTT
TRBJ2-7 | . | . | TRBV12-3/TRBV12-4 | CASSNLGVVQYF | TGTGCCAGCAGTAACCTTGGGGTGGTGCAGTACTTC
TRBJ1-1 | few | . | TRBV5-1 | CASSAPWGGSGTEAFF | TGCGCCAGCAGCGCGCCCTGGGGGGGCTCGGGGACTGAAGCTTTCTTT
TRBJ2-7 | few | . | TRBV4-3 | CASSQDWGAVKYEQYF | TGCGCCAGCAGCCAAGATTGGGGGGCCGTTAAATACGAGCAGTACTTC
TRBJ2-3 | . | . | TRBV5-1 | CASNIGATVTDTQYF | TGCGCCAGCAACATAGGGGCGACCGTCACAGATACGCAGTATTTT
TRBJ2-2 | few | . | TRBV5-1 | CASSLEAGRNTGELFF | TGCGCCAGCAGCTTGGAGGCAGGACGGAACACCGGGGAGCTGTTTTTT
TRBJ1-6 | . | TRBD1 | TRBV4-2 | CASSQIAGGSSPLHF | TGTGCCAGCAGCCAAATAGCAGGGGGATCTTCACCCCTCCACTTT
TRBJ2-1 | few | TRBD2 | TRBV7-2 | CASDPERDLYNEQFF | TGTGCCAGCGACCCAGAGCGGGATCTCTACAATGAGCAGTTCTTC
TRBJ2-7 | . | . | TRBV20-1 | CSAKTRGREQYF | TGCAGTGCTAAGACCAGGGGACGTGAGCAGTACTTC
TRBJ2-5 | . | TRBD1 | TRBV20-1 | CSAYQGQTQETQYF | TGCAGTGCCTACCAGGGACAGACCCAAGAGACCCAGTACTTC
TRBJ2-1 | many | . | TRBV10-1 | CASSESGLASLNEQFF | TGCGCCAGCAGTGAGTCCGGTCTAGCAAGTCTGAATGAGCAGTTCTTC
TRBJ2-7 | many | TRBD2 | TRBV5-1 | CASSGGTSGNEQYF | TGCGCCAGCAGCGGCGGGACTAGCGGGAACGAGCAGTACTTC
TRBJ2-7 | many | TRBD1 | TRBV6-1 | CASSAGGGYEQYF | TGTGCCAGCAGTGCAGGGGGCGGCTACGAGCAGTACTTC
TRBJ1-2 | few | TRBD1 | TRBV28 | CASSAQGADYGYTF | TGTGCCAGCAGTGCACAGGGGGCGGACTATGGCTACACCTTC
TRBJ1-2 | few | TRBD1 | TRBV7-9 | CASSLVPQGQGVGGYTF | TGTGCCAGCAGCTTAGTCCCCCAAGGACAGGGGGTAGGTGGCTACACCTTC
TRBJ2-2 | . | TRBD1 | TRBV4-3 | CASSYQDRSTGELFF | TGCGCCAGCAGCTACCAGGACAGGAGCACCGGGGAGCTGTTTTTT
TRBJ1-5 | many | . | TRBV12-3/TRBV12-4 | CASSPRGDRHQPQHF | TGTGCCAGCAGCCCCCGCGGGGACCGGCATCAGCCCCAGCATTTT
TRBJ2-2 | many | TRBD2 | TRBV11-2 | CASSSLPSGAVTGELFF | TGTGCCAGCAGCTCCCTGCCTAGCGGAGCCGTCACCGGGGAGCTGTTTTTT
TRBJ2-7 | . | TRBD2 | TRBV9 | CASSAGTSDYYEQYF | TGTGCCAGCAGCGCTGGGACTAGCGACTACTACGAGCAGTACTTC
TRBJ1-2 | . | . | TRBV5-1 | CASSLQGGPEGYTF | TGCGCCAGCAGCTTACAGGGAGGCCCCGAGGGCTACACCTTC
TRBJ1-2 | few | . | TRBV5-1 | CASSANRVYDGYTF | TGCGCCAGCAGCGCGAACCGAGTATATGATGGCTACACCTTC
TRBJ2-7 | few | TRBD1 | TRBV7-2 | CASSLGSGQFYEQYF | TGTGCCAGCAGCTTAGGGTCGGGACAGTTCTACGAGCAGTACTTC
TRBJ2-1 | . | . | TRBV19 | CASSRTDIDYNEQFF | TGTGCCAGTAGTAGGACAGACATAGACTACAATGAGCAGTTCTTC
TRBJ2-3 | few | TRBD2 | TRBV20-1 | CSARDTSGEPDTQYF | TGCAGTGCTAGAGATACTAGCGGGGAACCAGATACGCAGTATTTT
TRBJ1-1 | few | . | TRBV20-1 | CSARLGLLNTEAFF | TGCAGTGCCCGATTGGGACTTCTGAACACTGAAGCTTTCTTT
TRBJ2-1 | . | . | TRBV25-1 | CASSTETSNEQFF | TGTGCCAGCAGTACGGAAACTAGCAATGAGCAGTTCTTC
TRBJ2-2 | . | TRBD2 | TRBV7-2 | CASSQASGSYTGELFF | TGTGCCAGCAGCCAGGCTAGCGGTTCCTACACCGGGGAGCTGTTTTTT
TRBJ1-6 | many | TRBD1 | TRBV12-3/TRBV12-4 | CASSPGTGGNHSPLHF | TGTGCCAGCAGTCCCGGGACAGGGGGAAATCATTCACCCCTCCACTTT
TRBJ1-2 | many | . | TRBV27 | CASTALTGVVGGYTF | TGTGCCAGCACCGCTCTGACAGGTGTGGTAGGGGGCTACACCTTC
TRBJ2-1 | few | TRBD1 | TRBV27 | CASSLAPWGTGAHLSYNEQFF | TGTGCCAGCAGTTTGGCGCCGTGGGGGACAGGGGCTCATCTCTCCTACAATGAGCAGTTCTTC
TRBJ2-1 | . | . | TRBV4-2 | CASSQKGEQFF | TGTGCCAGCAGCCAAAAGGGTGAGCAGTTCTTC
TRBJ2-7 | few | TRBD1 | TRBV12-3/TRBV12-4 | CASSSRGGRTGGSYEQYF | TGTGCCAGCAGTTCCCGAGGGGGTAGGACAGGGGGCTCCTACGAGCAGTACTTC
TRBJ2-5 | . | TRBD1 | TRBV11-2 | CASSHSLWGQGAETQYF | TGTGCCAGCAGCCACTCCCTCTGGGGACAGGGGGCAGAGACCCAGTACTTC
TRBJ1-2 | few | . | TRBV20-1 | CSARDTNYGYTF | TGCAGTGCTAGAGACACAAACTATGGCTACACCTTC
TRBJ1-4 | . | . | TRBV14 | CASSQALGSANEKLFF | TGTGCCAGCAGCCAAGCGCTCGGCAGTGCTAATGAAAAACTGTTTTTT
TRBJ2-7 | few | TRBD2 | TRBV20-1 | CSAKSPPGLVNEQYF | TGCAGTGCTAAGTCGCCCCCCGGACTAGTTAACGAGCAGTACTTC
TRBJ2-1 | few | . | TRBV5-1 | CASSPSGAPKYNEQFF | TGCGCCAGCAGCCCGTCGGGGGCGCCCAAATACAATGAGCAGTTCTTC
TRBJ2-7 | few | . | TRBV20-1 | CSASQGPLYEQYF | TGCAGTGCTAGTCAAGGTCCCCTCTACGAGCAGTACTTC
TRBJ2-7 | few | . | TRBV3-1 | CASSQGPWGYGLYEQYF | TGTGCCAGCAGCCAAGGCCCCTGGGGGTATGGTCTCTACGAGCAGTACTTC
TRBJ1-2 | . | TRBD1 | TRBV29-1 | CSVQGGVAGYGYTF | TGCAGCGTGCAAGGGGGCGTGGCGGGCTATGGCTACACCTTC
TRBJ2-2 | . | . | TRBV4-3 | CASSQFREGAGELFF | TGCGCCAGCAGCCAATTCAGGGAAGGGGCCGGGGAGCTGTTTTTT
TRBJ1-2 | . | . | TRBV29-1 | CSVVGSQGDYGYTF | TGCAGCGTTGTTGGCTCCCAGGGAGACTATGGCTACACCTTC
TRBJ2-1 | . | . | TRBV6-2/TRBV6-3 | CASWTVPGNEQFF | TGTGCCAGCTGGACAGTGCCAGGCAATGAGCAGTTCTTC
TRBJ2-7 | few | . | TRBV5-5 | CASSLAGGRIYEQYF | TGTGCCAGCAGCTTGGCTGGGGGGCGCATTTACGAGCAGTACTTC
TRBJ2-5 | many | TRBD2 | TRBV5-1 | CASSGSGVQETQYF | TGCGCCAGCAGCGGTAGCGGGGTCCAAGAGACCCAGTACTTC
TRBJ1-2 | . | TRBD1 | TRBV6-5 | CASSAQGVGYTF | TGTGCCAGCAGCGCACAGGGGGTTGGCTACACCTTC
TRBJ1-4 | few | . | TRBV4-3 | CASSHGAGGEKLFF | TGCGCCAGCAGCCACGGGGCGGGCGGCGAAAAACTGTTTTTT